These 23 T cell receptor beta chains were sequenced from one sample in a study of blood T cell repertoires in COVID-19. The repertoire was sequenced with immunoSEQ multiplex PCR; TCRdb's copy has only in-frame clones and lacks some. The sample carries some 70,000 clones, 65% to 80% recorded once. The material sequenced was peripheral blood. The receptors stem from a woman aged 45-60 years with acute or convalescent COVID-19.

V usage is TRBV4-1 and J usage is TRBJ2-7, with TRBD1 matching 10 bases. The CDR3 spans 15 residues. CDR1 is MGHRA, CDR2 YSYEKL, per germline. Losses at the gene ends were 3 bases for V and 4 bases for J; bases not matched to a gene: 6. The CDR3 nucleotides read TGCGCCAGCAGCCATTCGGGACAGGGGTTGTACGAGCAGTACTTC. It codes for CASSHSGQGLYEQYF.

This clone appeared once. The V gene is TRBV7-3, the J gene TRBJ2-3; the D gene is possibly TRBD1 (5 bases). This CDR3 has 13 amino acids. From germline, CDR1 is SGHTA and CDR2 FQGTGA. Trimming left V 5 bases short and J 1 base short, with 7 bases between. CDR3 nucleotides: TGTGCCAGCAGCATAGGGGGCACAGATACGCAGTATTTT. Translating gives CASSIGGTDTQYF.

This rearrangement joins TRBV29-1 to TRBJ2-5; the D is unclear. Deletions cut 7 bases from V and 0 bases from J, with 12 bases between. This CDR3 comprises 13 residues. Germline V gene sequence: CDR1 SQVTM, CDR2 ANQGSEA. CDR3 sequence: CSAVPYYQETQYF. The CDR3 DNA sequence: TGCAGCGCCGTTCCCTATTACCAAGAGACCCAGTACTTC.

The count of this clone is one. This CDR3 is CASTTGGNGYTF. In DNA, the CDR3 is TGTGCCAGCACAACAGGGGGCAATGGCTACACCTTC. The chain couples TRBV7-9 to TRBJ1-2; 9 bases are a match to TRBD1. CDR1 SEHNR and CDR2 FQNEAQ come from the germline V gene (reference sequence). This CDR3 has 12 residues. J gave up 6 bases and V 7 bases, and 3 bases lay outside the gene matches.

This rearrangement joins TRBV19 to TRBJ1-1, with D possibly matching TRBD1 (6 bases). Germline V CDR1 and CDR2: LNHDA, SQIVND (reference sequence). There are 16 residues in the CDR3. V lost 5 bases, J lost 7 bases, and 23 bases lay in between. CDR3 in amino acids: CASSAFPTADRVEAFF. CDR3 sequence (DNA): TGTGCCAGTAGTGCCTTCCCCACGGCGGACAGAGTTGAAGCTTTCTTT.

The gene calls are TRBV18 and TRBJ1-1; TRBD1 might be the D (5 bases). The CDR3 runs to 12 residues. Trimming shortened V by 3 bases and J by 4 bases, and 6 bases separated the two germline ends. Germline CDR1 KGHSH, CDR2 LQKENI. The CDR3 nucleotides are TGTGCCAGCTCACCGCAGGGCACTGAAGCTTTCTTT. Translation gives CASSPQGTEAFF.

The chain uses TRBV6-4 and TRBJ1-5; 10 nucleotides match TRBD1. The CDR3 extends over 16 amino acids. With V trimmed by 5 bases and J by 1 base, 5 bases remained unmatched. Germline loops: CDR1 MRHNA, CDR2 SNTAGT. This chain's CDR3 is CASSLEGQGSNQPQHF. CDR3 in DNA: TGTGCCAGCAGTTTAGAGGGACAGGGGAGCAATCAGCCCCAGCATTTT.

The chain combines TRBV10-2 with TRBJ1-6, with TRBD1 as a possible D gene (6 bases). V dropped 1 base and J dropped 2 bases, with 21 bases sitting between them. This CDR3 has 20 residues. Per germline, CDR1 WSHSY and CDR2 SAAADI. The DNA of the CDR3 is TGCGCCAGCAGTGAGTTATTCCCCTGGACAGATCCAACCTATAATTCACCCCTCCACTTT. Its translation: CASSELFPWTDPTYNSPLHF.

CDR3 in amino acids: CASSLYPGTPSSYGYTF. CDR3 coding DNA: TGTGCCAGCAGCTTATACCCCGGGACACCCTCCTCCTATGGCTACACCTTC. The chain couples TRBV7-2 to TRBJ1-2, with D perhaps TRBD1 (6 bases). This CDR3 has 17 residues. From germline, CDR1 is SGHTA and CDR2 FQGNSA. The V end was cut by 2 bases, the J end by 4 bases, with 20 bases between.

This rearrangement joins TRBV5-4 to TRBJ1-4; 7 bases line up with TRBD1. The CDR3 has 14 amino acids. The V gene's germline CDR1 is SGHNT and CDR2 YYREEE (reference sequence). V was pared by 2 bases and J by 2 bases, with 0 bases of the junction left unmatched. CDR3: CASSLQGTNEKLFF. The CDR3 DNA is TGTGCCAGCAGCTTACAGGGGACTAATGAAAAACTGTTTTTT. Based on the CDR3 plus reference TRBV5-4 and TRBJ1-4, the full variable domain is ETGVTQSPTHLIKTRGQQVTLRCSSQSGHNTVSWYQQALGQGPQFIFQYYREEENGRGNFPPRFSGLQFPNYSSELNVNALELDDSALYLCASSLQGTNEKLFFGSGTQLSVL.

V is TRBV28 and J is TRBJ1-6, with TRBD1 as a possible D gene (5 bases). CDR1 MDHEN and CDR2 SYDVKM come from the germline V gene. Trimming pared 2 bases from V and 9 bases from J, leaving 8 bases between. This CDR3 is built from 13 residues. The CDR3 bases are TGTGCCAGCAGTTTAGGTAGGGGTTCACCCCTCCACTTT. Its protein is CASSLGRGSPLHF.

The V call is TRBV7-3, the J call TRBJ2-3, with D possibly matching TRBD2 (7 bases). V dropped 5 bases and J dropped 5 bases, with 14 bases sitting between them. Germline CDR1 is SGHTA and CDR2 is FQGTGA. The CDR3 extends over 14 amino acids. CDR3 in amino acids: CASSRGAQGDTQYF. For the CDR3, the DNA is TGTGCCAGCAGCCGGGGGGCCCAGGGAGATACGCAGTATTTT.

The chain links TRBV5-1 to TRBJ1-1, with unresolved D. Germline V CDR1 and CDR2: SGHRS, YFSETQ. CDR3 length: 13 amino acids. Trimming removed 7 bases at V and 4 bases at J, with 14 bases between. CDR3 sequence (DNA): TGCGCCAGCCGAGCGGGAGAGGCCACTGAAGCTTTCTTT. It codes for CASRAGEATEAFF.

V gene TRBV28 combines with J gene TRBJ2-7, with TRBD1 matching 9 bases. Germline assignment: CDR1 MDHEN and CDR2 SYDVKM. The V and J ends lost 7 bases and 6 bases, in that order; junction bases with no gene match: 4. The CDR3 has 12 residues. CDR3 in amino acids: CASTDRGSEQYF. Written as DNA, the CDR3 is TGTGCCAGCACAGACAGGGGGAGCGAGCAGTACTTC.

The CDR3 DNA is TGTGCCAGCAGTCGAGAGGGAACCTACAATGAGCAGTTCTTC. The encoded protein is CASSREGTYNEQFF. V gene TRBV2 combines with J gene TRBJ2-1; weak D call: TRBD2 (5 bases). Germline CDR1 and CDR2: SNHLY and FYNNEI. CDR3 length: 14 residues. Trimming stripped 5 bases from V and 2 bases from J, with 10 bases between.

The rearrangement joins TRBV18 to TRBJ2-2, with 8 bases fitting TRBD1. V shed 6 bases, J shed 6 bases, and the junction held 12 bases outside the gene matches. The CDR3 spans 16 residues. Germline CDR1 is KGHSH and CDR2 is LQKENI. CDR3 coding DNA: TGTGCCAGCTCTCGAACGCCGGACAGGGTTTCCGGGGAGCTGTTTTTT. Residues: CASSRTPDRVSGELFF.

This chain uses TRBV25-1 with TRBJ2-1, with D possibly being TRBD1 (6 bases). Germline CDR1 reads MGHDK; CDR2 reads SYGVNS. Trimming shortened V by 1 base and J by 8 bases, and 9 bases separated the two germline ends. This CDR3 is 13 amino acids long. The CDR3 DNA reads TGTGCCAGCAGTGAATGGGGGCTGGATGAGCAGTTCTTC. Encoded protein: CASSEWGLDEQFF. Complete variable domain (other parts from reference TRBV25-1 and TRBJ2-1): EADIYQTPRYLVIGTGKKITLECSQTMGHDKMYWYQQDPGMELHLIHYSYGVNSTEKGDLSSESTVSRIRTEHFPLTLESARPSHTSQYLCASSEWGLDEQFFGPGTRLTVL.

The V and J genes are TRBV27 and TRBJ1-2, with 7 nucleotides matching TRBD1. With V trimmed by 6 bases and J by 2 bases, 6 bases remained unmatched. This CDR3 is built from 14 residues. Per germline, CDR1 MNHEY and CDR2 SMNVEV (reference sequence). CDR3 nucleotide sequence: TGTGCCAGCAGCCGGGACAGACTCAACTATGGCTACACCTTC. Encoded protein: CASSRDRLNYGYTF.

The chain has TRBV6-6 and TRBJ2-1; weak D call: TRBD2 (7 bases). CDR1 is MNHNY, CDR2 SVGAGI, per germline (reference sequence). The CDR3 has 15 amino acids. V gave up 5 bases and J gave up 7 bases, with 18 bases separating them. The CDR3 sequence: CASSNDAGARNEQFF. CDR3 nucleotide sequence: TGTGCCAGCAGTAACGACGCGGGGGCCAGGAATGAGCAGTTCTTC.

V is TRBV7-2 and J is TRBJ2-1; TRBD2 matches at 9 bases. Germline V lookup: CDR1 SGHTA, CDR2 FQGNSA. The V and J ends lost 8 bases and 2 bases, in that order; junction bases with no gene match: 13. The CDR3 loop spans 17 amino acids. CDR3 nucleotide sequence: TGTGCCAGCGGAGCGGGAGGCCCTTCACCCGCCTACAATGAGCAGTTCTTC. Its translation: CASGAGGPSPAYNEQFF.

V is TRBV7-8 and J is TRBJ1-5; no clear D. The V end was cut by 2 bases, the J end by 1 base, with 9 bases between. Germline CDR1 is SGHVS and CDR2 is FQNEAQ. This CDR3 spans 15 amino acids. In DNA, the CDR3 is TGTGCCAGCAGCTTAATGGGCACAAGCAATCAGCCCCAGCATTTT. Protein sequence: CASSLMGTSNQPQHF.

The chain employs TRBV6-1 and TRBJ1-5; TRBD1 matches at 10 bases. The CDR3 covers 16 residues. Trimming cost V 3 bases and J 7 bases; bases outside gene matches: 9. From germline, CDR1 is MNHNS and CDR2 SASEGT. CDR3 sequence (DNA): TGTGCCAGCAGTGAGCCCGACAGGGGGCGATGGCAGCCCCAGCATTTT. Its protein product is CASSEPDRGRWQPQHF.

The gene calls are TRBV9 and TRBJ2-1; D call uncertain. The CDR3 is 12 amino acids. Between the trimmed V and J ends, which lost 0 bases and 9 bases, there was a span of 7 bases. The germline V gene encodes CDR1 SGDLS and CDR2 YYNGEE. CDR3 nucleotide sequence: TGTGCCAGCAGCGTAGCACCAGGTGAGCAGTTCTTC. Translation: CASSVAPGEQFF.